The 12 T cell receptor beta chains presented below share a single source sample, sequenced in a study of blood T cell repertoires in COVID-19. Assay used: immunoSEQ multiplex PCR; TCRdb lists only in-frame clones, some missing. The sample records under 300,000 clones, roughly nine tenths being singletons. The sample taken for sequencing was peripheral blood. The source of these receptors is a woman between 25 and 40 years old with COVID-19, enrolled during active disease.

Here the CDR3 reads CATNGGEREQYF. CDR3 DNA: TGTGCCACCAACGGCGGGGAGCGGGAGCAGTACTTC. The V call is TRBV15, the J call TRBJ2-7, with a weak D call TRBD2 (6 bases). The germline V gene encodes CDR1 LNHNV and CDR2 YYDKDF (reference sequence). The CDR3 sequence is 12 residues long. V lost 7 bases and J 7 bases, leaving 14 bases between the germline ends.

V gene TRBV5-1 combines with J gene TRBJ2-1; 10 bases match TRBD1. CDR1 is SGHRS and CDR2 is YFSETQ in the germline V gene. There are 15 residues in the CDR3. V shed 0 bases, J shed 6 bases, and the junction held 3 bases outside the gene matches. DNA of the CDR3: TGCGCCAGCAGCTTGGGGGACAGGGGAGGCAATGAGCAGTTCTTC. Its protein is CASSLGDRGGNEQFF. Filled out from reference TRBV5-1 and TRBJ2-1, the complete variable domain reads KAGVTQTPRYLIKTRGQQVTLSCSPISGHRSVSWYQQTPGQGLQFLFEYFSETQRNKGNFPGRFSGRQFSNSRSEMNVSTLELGDSALYLCASSLGDRGGNEQFFGPGTRLTVL.

The chain has TRBV4-1 and TRBJ1-5; 9 positions agree with TRBD1. This CDR3 region has 14 residues. The V segment lost 4 bases and the J segment 7 bases; nucleotides outside the gene matches: 5. Germline values: CDR1 MGHRA, CDR2 YSYEKL. The DNA for the CDR3 is TGCGCCAGCAGCCTTAAAACAGGGGGCCAGCCCCAGCATTTT. It specifies CASSLKTGGQPQHF.

The chain combines TRBV7-8 with TRBJ2-7; 9 bases are a match to TRBD1. CDR3 length equals 13 residues. In germline, CDR1 is SGHVS, CDR2 FQNEAQ. After removal of 7 bases from V and 6 bases from J, the junction contained 7 bases not matched to a gene. The CDR3 sequence is CASTGTGFSEQYF. DNA of the CDR3: TGTGCCAGCACCGGGACAGGGTTCTCCGAGCAGTACTTC.

The rearrangement joins TRBV7-6 to TRBJ1-2; D is perhaps TRBD1 (6 bases). Germline V CDR1 and CDR2: SGHVS, FNYEAQ. This CDR3 is 19 amino acids long. Trimming took 4 bases from V and 6 from J, leaving 30 bases between them. CDR3 sequence reads: CASSSNSLPGGLGSDGYTF. CDR3 in DNA: TGTGCCAGCAGCTCCAACTCTCTACCGGGGGGGCTGGGTTCGGATGGCTACACCTTC.

This rearrangement joins TRBV7-9 to TRBJ1-1; unclear D gene. The CDR3 sequence is 12 residues long. The germline gives CDR1 SEHNR, CDR2 FQNEAQ (reference sequence). The V and J ends lost 3 bases and 7 bases respectively, with 9 bases between them. For the CDR3, the DNA is TGTGCCAGCAGCTTGGGCCTGAGTGAAGCTTTCTTT. It translates to CASSLGLSEAFF. The complete variable domain, with remaining parts taken from reference TRBV7-9 and TRBJ1-1, reads DTGVSQNPRHKITKRGQNVTFRCDPISEHNRLYWYRQTLGQGPEFLTYFQNEAQLEKSRLLSDRFSAERPKGSFSTLEIQRTEQGDSAMYLCASSLGLSEAFFGQGTRLTVV.

This clone was counted once. DNA for the CDR3: TGTGCCAGCAGCACACGTAGACAGGAGGCCTCACCCTTCCACGAGCAGTACTTC. It is translated as CASSTRRQEASPFHEQYF. The V call is TRBV7-9, the J call TRBJ2-7, with D perhaps matching TRBD1 (6 bases). V lost 5 bases and J 5 bases, leaving 28 bases between the germline ends. The CDR3 has 18 amino acids. The germline V gene has CDR1 SEHNR and CDR2 FQNEAQ (reference sequence).

This chain joins TRBV29-1 and TRBJ2-7; the match to TRBD1 covers 10 bases. CDR1 is SQVTM, CDR2 ANQGSEA, per germline. The CDR3 has 12 residues. J lost 5 bases, V lost 5 bases, and 3 bases had no gene match. In nucleotides, the CDR3 is TGCAGCGTTTCAGGACAGGGGGACGAGCAGTACTTC. Protein: CSVSGQGDEQYF.

The gene calls are TRBV6-5 and TRBJ1-4; no reliable D call. CDR3 length equals 14 residues. Per the germline V gene, CDR1 is MNHEY and CDR2 is SVGAGI. Deletions cut 6 bases from V and 8 bases from J, with 16 bases between. CDR3 sequence reads: CASSEFGEIEKLFF. As DNA, the CDR3 is TGTGCCAGCAGCGAGTTCGGAGAAATCGAAAAACTGTTTTTT.

V and J are TRBV5-1 and TRBJ1-1; 7 nucleotides match TRBD1. Germline loops: CDR1 SGHRS, CDR2 YFSETQ. V lost 5 bases and J lost 3; bases outside the gene matches: 10. CDR3 size: 15 residues. This chain's CDR3 is CASRFDREGDTEAFF. The CDR3 DNA sequence: TGCGCCAGCAGATTCGACAGGGAAGGGGACACTGAAGCTTTCTTT.

The chain couples TRBV10-2 to TRBJ2-7; the D is unclear. The CDR3 runs 15 residues. Germline assignment: CDR1 WSHSY and CDR2 SAAADI. V dropped 6 bases and J dropped 2 bases, with 17 bases sitting between them. CDR3 nucleotide sequence: TGCGCCAGCAGATACGGAGACCACTTCACCTACGAGCAGTACTTC. Amino acids: CASRYGDHFTYEQYF.

The chain uses TRBV13 and TRBJ1-1, with D unresolved. The V and J ends lost 2 bases and 8 bases respectively, with 12 bases between them. The germline gives CDR1 PRHDT, CDR2 FYEKMQ (reference sequence). The CDR3 totals 13 residues. This chain's CDR3 is CASSLHLGLEAFF. The CDR3 nucleotides are TGTGCCAGCAGCTTACACCTTGGGCTGGAAGCTTTCTTT.